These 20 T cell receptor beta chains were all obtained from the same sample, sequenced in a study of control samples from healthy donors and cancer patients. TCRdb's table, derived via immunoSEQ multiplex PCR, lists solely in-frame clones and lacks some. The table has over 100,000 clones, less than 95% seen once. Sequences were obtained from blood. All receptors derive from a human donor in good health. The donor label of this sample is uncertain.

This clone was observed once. As DNA, the CDR3 is TGTGCCAGCACCCCTCCGCCGGGACGGGCCTACAATGAGCAGTTCTTC. Amino acid sequence: CASTPPPGRAYNEQFF. This sequence joins TRBV2 and TRBJ2-1; D assignment may be TRBD1 or TRBD2 (5 bases each). The CDR3 contains 16 residues. V lost 7 bases and J lost 2, with 18 bases in between. The germline V gene has CDR1 SNHLY and CDR2 FYNNEI.

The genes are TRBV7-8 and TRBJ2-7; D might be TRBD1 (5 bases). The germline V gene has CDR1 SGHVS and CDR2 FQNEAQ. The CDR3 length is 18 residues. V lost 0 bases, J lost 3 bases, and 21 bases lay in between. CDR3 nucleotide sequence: TGTGCCAGCAGCTTAGCGCTAATTGGGGCACCCGACAACTACGAGCAGTACTTC. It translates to CASSLALIGAPDNYEQYF.

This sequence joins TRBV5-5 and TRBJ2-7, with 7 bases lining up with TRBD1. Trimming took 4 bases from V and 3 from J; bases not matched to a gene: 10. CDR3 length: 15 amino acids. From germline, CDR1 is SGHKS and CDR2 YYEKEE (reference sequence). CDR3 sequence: CASSGDRTLYYEQYV. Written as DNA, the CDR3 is TGTGCCAGCAGCGGGGACAGAACTTTATACTACGAGCAGTACGTC.

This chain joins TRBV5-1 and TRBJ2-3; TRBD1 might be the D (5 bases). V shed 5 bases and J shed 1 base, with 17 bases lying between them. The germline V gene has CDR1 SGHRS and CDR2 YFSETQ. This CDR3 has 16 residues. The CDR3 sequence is CASRSTGNHRTDTQYF. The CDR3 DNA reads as TGCGCCAGCAGATCTACAGGCAATCATCGCACAGATACGCAGTATTTT.

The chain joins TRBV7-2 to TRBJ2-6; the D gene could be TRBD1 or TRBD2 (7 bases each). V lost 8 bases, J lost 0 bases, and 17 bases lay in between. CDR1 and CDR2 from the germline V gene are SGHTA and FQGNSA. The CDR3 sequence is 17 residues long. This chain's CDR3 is CASSRGGRSSGANVLTF. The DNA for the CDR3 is TGTGCCAGCTCCAGGGGGGGACGCAGCTCTGGGGCCAACGTCCTGACTTTC.

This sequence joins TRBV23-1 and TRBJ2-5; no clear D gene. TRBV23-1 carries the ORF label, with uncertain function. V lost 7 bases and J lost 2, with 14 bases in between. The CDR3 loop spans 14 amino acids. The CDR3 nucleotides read TGCGCCAGCACCCCAGGCCCATTACAAGAGACCCAGTACTTC. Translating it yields CASTPGPLQETQYF.

CDR3 amino acids: CATTTVLNTEAFF. In DNA form, the CDR3 reads TGTGCCACAACGACAGTGTTGAACACTGAAGCTTTCTTT. The genes are TRBV10-3 and TRBJ1-1, with D tentatively TRBD1 (5 bases). V gave up 10 bases and J gave up 0 bases, with 12 bases separating them. CDR1 is ENHRY, CDR2 SYGVKD, per germline. The CDR3 runs 13 residues.

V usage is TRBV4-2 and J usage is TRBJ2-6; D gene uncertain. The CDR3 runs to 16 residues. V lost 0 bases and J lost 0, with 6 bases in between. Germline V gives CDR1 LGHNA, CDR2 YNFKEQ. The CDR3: CASSQERSSGANVLTF. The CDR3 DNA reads TGTGCCAGCAGCCAAGAAAGGAGCTCTGGGGCCAACGTCCTGACTTTC.

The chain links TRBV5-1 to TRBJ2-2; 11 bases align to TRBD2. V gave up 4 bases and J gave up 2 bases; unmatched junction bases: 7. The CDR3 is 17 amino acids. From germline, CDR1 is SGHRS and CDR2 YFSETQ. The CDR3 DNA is TGCGCCAGCAGCGAGACTAGCGGGGTACAAAACACCGGGGAGCTGTTTTTT. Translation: CASSETSGVQNTGELFF.

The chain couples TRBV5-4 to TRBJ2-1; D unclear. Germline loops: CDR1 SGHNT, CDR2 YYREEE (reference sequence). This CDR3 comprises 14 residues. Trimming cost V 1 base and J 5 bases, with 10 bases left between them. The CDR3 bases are TGTGCCAGCAGCTTGATCCAGGTCCACAATGAGCAGTTCTTC. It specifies CASSLIQVHNEQFF.

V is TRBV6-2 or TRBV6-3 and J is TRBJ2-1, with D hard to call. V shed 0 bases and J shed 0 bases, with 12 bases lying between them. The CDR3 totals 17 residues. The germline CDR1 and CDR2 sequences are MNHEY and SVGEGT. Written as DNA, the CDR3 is TGTGCCAGCAGTTACTCTCTGACAAACAGCTCCTACAATGAGCAGTTCTTC. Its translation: CASSYSLTNSSYNEQFF.

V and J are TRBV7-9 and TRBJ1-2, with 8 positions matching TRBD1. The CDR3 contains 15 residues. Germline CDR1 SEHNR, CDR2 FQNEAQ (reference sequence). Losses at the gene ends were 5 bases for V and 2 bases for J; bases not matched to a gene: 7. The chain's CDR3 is CASSPSGQGNYGYTF. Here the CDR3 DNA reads TGTGCCAGCAGCCCATCCGGACAGGGCAACTATGGCTACACCTTC.

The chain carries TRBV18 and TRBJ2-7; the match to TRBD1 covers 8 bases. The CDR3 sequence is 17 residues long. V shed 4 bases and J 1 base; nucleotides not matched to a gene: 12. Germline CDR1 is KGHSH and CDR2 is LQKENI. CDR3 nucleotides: TGTGCCAGCTCACGTACCTCGACAGGGGAGCTGTCCTACGAGCAGTACTTC. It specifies CASSRTSTGELSYEQYF. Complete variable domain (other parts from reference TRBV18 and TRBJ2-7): NAGVMQNPRHLVRRRGQEARLRCSPMKGHSHVYWYRQLPEEGLKFMVYLQKENIIDESGMPKERFSAEFPKEGPSILRIQQVVRGDSAAYFCASSRTSTGELSYEQYFGPGTRLTVT.

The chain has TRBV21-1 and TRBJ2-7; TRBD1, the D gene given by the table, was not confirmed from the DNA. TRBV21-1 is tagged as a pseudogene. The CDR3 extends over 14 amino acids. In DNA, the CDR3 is TGTGCCAGCAGCCGGGACAGACACCGGGGCGAGCAGTACGTC. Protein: CASSRDRHRGEQYV.

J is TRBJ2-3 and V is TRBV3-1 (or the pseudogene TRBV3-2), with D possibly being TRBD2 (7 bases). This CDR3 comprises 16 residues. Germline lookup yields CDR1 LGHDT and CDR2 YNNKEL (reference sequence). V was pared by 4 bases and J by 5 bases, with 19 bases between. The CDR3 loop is CASSRRVGGRRDTQYF. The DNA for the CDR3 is TGTGCCAGCAGCCGCCGAGTGGGGGGGCGGAGAGATACGCAGTATTTT.

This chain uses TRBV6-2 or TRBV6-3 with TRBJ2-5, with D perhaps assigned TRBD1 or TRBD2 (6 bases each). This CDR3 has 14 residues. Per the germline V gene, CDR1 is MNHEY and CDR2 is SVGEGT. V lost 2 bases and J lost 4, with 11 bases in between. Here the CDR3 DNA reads TGTGCCAGCAGTTACGGGCCGGGGGCAGAGACCCAGTACTTC. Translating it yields CASSYGPGAETQYF.

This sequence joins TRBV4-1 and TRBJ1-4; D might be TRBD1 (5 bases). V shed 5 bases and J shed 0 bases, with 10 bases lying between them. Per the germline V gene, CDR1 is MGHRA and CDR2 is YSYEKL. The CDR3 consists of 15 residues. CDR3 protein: CASSVGTATNEKLFF. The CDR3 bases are TGCGCCAGCAGCGTAGGGACGGCAACTAATGAAAAACTGTTTTTT.

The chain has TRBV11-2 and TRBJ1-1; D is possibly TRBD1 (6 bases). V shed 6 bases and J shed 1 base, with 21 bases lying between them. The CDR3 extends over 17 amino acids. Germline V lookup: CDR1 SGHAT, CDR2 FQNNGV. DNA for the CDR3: TGTGCCAGCAGACCGAGGGCGAGGACAGCCTCGAACACTGAAGCTTTCTTT. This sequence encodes CASRPRARTASNTEAFF.

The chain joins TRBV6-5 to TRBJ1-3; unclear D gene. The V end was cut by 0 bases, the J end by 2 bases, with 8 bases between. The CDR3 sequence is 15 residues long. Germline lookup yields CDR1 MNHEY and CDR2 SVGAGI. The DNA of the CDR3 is TGTGCCAGCAGTTACTCGTGGAGGGCTGGAAACACCATATATTTT. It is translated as CASSYSWRAGNTIYF.

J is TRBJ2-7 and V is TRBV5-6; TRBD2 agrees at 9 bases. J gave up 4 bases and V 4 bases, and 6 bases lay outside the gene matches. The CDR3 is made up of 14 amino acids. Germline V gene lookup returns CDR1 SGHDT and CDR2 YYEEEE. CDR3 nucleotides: TGTGCCAGCAGCGGAGCGGGGGGCGGGTACGAGCAGTACTTC. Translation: CASSGAGGGYEQYF.